This T cell receptor beta chain comes out of a study of molecular identifiers for immune sequencing clone quantification. Making the bulk TCR libraries relied on previously described methods and listed TCR primers. TCRdb passed the PCR reads through MiXCR, listing each CDR3 protein once. The profile shows some 680,000 distinct CDR3 sequences, approximately 24% of them singletons. With 6 bases removed from V and 4 bases from J, the gap between germline ends came to 24 bases. This CDR3 contains 17 residues. Germline V gene lookup returns CDR1 MNHEY and CDR2 SVGAGI. This TCR was sampled from a human donor in good health. Some libraries in this study had Jurkat cell RNA spiked in. The V and J genes are TRBV6-5 and TRBJ1-1; D is undetermined. Sequencing used naive CD8+ T cells from blood, with Jurkat cell RNA spiked in. Subset given: FACS-sorted CD8+CD4-CCR7+CD45RA+ naive T cells. CDR3 nucleotides: TGTGCCAGCAGCCTACGGGCCCCCATGATCCTAAGCACTGAAGCTTTCTTT. It yields the protein CASSLRAPMILSTEAFF.